This paragraph covers one T cell receptor (beta chain) sequence. The read gets to within 3 residues of the CDR3 end, and the germline J gene fills in the rest. This entry belongs to a study of T cells in women clearing cervical HPV infection. HPV was found by MY09/MY11 PCR and dot-blot genotyping. Generated by immunoSEQ multiplex PCR, the TCRdb table keeps only in-frame clones and is missing some. Its table lists about 20,000 clones. Looked up from germline, CDR1 is SGHTA and CDR2 is FQGNSA. CDR3 length: 15 residues. V gave up 5 bases and J gave up 7 bases; unmatched junction bases: 5. The sequenced sample was blood buffy coat. The rearrangement uses TRBV7-2 and TRBJ2-1; 13 nucleotides match TRBD2. The sequence was collected from a woman between 18 and 70 years old with a cervical HPV16 infection that either progressed to CIN3+ or cleared (not recorded which). CDR3: CASSPSTSGRNEQFF. The part of the CDR3 DNA that was read is TGTGCCAGCAGCCCATCGACTAGCGGGAGGAATGAG.